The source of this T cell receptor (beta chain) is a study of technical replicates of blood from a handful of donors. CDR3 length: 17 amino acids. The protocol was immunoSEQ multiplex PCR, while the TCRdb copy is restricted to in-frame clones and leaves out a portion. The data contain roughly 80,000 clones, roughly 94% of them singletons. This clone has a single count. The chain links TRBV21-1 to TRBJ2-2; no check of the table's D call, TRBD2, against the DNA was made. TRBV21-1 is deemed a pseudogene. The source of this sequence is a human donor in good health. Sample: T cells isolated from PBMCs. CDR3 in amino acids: CASSKEPSGKGDGELFF. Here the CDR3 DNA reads TGTGCCAGCAGCAAAGAGCCTAGCGGGAAAGGGGACGGGGAGCTGTTTTTT.